This T cell receptor beta chain derives from a study of regulatory T cells in long-lasting Graves disease. Findings of the study overall: TRBV28, TRBJ1-2 and TRBJ2-5 were favored in persistent disease.

The germline CDR1 and CDR2 sequences are SGHTA and FQGNSA. This CDR3 is built from 14 residues. V gave up 11 bases and J gave up 3 bases, with 19 bases separating them. Stated time point: persistent/refractory GD, antithyroid drugs over 5 years with positive TRAb. Extracted PBMC RNA gave rise to the TCR library. Graves' disease diagnosis followed American Thyroid Association guidelines. Researchers made TCR beta libraries by using iRepertoire HTBI primers and running Arm-PCR on CDR3 regions. A single record per CDR3 protein comes from TCRdb applying MiXCR to the multiplex PCR reads. The table has hundreds of thousands of distinct CDR3 sequences, less than 25% seen once. This clonotype has just a few counts. Its antigen is not known.

Sequenced here: peripheral blood mononuclear cells (PBMCs), sampled when the disease was refractory, from a patient treated with antithyroid drugs. This receptor was obtained from a female donor with Graves disease. The chain has TRBV7-2 and TRBJ1-1, with D perhaps TRBD1 (5 bases). The CDR3 sequence: CAEGTQRVYTEAFF. CDR3 DNA: TGTGCCGAGGGGACCCAGAGAGTTTACACTGAAGCTTTCTTT.